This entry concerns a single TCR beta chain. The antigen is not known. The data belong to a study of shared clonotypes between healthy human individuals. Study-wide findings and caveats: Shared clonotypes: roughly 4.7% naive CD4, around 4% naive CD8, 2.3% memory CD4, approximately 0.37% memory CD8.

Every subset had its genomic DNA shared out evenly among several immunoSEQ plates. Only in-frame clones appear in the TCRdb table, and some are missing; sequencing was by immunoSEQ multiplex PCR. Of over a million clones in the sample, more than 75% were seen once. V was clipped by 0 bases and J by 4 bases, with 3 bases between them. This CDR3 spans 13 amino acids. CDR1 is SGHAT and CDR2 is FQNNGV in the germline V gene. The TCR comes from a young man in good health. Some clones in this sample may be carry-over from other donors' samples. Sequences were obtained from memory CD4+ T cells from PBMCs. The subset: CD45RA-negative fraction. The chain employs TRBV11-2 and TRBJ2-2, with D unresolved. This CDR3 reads CASSLDGTGELFF. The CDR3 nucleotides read TGTGCCAGCAGCTTAGACGGCACCGGGGAGCTGTTTTTT.